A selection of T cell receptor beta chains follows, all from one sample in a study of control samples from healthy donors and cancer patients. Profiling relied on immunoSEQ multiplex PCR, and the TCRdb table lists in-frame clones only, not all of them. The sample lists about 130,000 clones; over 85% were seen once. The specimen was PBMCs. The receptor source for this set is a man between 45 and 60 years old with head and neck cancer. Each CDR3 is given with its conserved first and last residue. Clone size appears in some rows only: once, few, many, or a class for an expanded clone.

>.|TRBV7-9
CASSQGGFLEQYF
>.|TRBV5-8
CASSLGGLGANVLTF
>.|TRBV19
CASSVTVGTNEKLFF
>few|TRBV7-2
CASSQGIFGSPLHF
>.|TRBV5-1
CASRGTSGRVDEQYF
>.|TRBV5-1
CASSQGPDRAGELFF
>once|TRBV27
CASSPEGNYGYTF
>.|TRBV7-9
CASSLGVIAGAGTDTQYF
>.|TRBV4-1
CASSRPLDGGNTEAFF
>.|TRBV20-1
CSVSALHF
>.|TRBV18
CASSPSRDYNSPLHF
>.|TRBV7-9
CASWGWTRGSYEQCF
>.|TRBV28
CASVPGLPELKQYF
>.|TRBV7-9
CASSLQWETQYF
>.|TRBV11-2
CASSLFSAYEQYF
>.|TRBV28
CASSISPGGGYTF